This TCR beta chain was identified in a study of T cell responses to AZD1222 COVID-19 vaccine. Study-wide results and caveats: The donor cohort was predominantly white British with a female majority, and clonal diversity may have been underestimated. Spike-specific TCRs gained breadth and depth after people received two AZD1222 doses. Just a handful of people given AZD1222 tested seropositive at baseline.

About this clone itself: Its antigen remains unknown.

Assay: immunoSEQ multiplex PCR; the TCRdb copy retains only in-frame clones and omits some. The sample comprises about 150,000 clones, roughly 90% of which are singletons, and approximately 17% rests with the top ten. The starting material was peripheral blood, obtained on day 0 of AZD1222 vaccination. The clonotype originates from an adult in good health.

The CDR3 loop reads CAARDGSTDTQYF. In nucleotides, the CDR3 is TGTGCCGCACGGGACGGGAGCACAGATACGCAGTATTTT. The V call is TRBV13, the J call TRBJ2-3; D possibly uses TRBD1 or TRBD2 (5 bases each). The CDR3 runs 13 residues. Germline assignment: CDR1 PRHDT and CDR2 FYEKMQ (reference sequence). Trimming took 11 bases from V and 0 from J, leaving 12 bases between them.